This entry lists 19 T cell receptor beta chains sequenced from one sample in a study of blood T cell repertoires in COVID-19. Data came from immunoSEQ multiplex PCR; TCRdb stores just in-frame clones and leaves some out. The sample contains about 200,000 clones, around 90% of which appear only once. Sequenced sample: peripheral blood. All receptors derive from a man in his forties with active or convalescent COVID-19.

The DNA of the CDR3 is TGTGCCAGCAGCTTACCGACTAGCGGGAAACACAATGAGCAGTTCTTC. Amino acid sequence: CASSLPTSGKHNEQFF. V is TRBV7-8 and J is TRBJ2-1; 11 bases map to TRBD2. This CDR3 is built from 16 residues. Losses at the gene ends were 2 bases for V and 5 bases for J; bases not matched to a gene: 5. Germline CDR1 SGHVS, CDR2 FQNEAQ.

The CDR3, as DNA: TGTGCCAGCAGTCCTCCCCGACAGGGACCTAACACTGAAGCTTTCTTT. It codes for CASSPPRQGPNTEAFF. The chain couples TRBV27 to TRBJ1-1, with 7 bases identical to TRBD1. This CDR3 spans 16 amino acids. Germline V CDR1 and CDR2: MNHEY, SMNVEV (reference sequence). V lost 5 bases, J lost 2 bases, and 11 bases stayed unmatched.

The chain has TRBV5-1 and TRBJ1-1, with TRBD1 matching 8 bases. The CDR3 is 17 residues long. V was clipped by 2 bases and J by 4 bases; unmatched bases: 13. Germline CDR1 SGHRS, CDR2 YFSETQ. CDR3 DNA: TGCGCCAGCAGCTTCGAAGGACAGGGTTCAGCTTCCACTGAAGCTTTCTTT. Protein: CASSFEGQGSASTEAFF.

The chain joins TRBV4-3 to TRBJ2-1, with 8 bases that match TRBD1. Trimming took 1 base from V and 4 from J; bases not matched to a gene: 6. The CDR3 loop spans 16 amino acids. Germline V CDR1 and CDR2: LGHNA, YSLEER. CDR3 nucleotides: TGCGCCAGCAGCCAAGTGGGGACAGGACCATACAATGAGCAGTTCTTC. Its protein product is CASSQVGTGPYNEQFF.

The genes are TRBV6-5 and TRBJ2-3, with D possibly being TRBD1 (6 bases). V was trimmed by 1 base and J by 2 bases, leaving 10 bases between them. The CDR3 length is 15 residues. Germline V lookup: CDR1 MNHEY, CDR2 SVGAGI. As DNA, the CDR3 is TGTGCCAGCAGTTACTGGGGGCCGGACACAGATACGCAGTATTTT. Translating it yields CASSYWGPDTDTQYF.

This chain connects TRBV19 to TRBJ2-3; 10 bases are shared with TRBD2. Per germline, CDR1 LNHDA and CDR2 SQIVND (reference sequence). Unmatched junction bases numbered 3, after V lost 6 bases and J lost 3 bases. The CDR3 totals 14 residues. This CDR3 reads CASRVSGGTDTQYF. In nucleotides, the CDR3 is TGTGCCAGTAGGGTTAGCGGGGGGACAGATACGCAGTATTTT.

V and J are TRBV6-6 and TRBJ2-7, with a weak D call TRBD1 (6 bases). This CDR3 has 12 residues. Germline V gives CDR1 MNHNY, CDR2 SVGAGI (reference sequence). Trimming removed 2 bases at V and 10 bases at J, with 12 bases between. Written as DNA, the CDR3 is TGTGCCAGCAGTTACAGGGACACCCGCCAGTACTTC. As protein: CASSYRDTRQYF.

The rearrangement joins TRBV21-1 to TRBJ2-1; TRBD2 was called by the table and not checked on the DNA. TRBV21-1 is shown as a pseudogene. This CDR3 region has 18 residues. CDR3 bases: TGTGCCAGCAGCACCCGGACTAGCGCCTCGAGCTCCTACAATGAGCAGTTCTTC. This encodes CASSTRTSASSSYNEQFF.

The V call is TRBV2, the J call TRBJ2-5; D ambiguous. Germline lookup yields CDR1 SNHLY and CDR2 FYNNEI. Deletions cut 4 bases from V and 5 bases from J, with 5 bases between. This CDR3 has 11 residues. Here the CDR3 reads CASSVYETQYF. The CDR3 DNA sequence: TGTGCCAGCAGTGTATATGAGACCCAGTACTTC.

The chain carries TRBV15 and TRBJ1-2, with a tentative D call TRBD1 (5 bases). Trimming stripped 0 bases from V and 4 bases from J, with 15 bases between. The CDR3 runs 16 residues. From germline, CDR1 is LNHNV and CDR2 YYDKDF (reference sequence). CDR3: CATSREIGGEIYGYTF. The CDR3 DNA follows: TGTGCCACCAGCAGAGAGATAGGAGGGGAAATCTATGGCTACACCTTC.

This rearrangement joins TRBV27 to TRBJ2-7; tentative D call: TRBD1 (6 bases). Trimming stripped 5 bases from V and 3 bases from J, with 14 bases between. Looked up from germline, CDR1 is MNHEY and CDR2 is SMNVEV (reference sequence). The CDR3 spans 14 residues. CDR3 in amino acids: CASSPRGSVYEQYF. Written as DNA, the CDR3 is TGTGCCAGCAGTCCCAGGGGAAGTGTCTACGAGCAGTACTTC.

The rearrangement links TRBV28 to TRBJ1-5; 8 nucleotides line up with TRBD1. Germline trimming cut 6 bases from V and 7 bases from J; bases unmatched to any gene: 8. Germline-derived CDR1 and CDR2 are MDHEN and SYDVKM. The CDR3 is 14 amino acids. This chain's CDR3 is CASRGTGGGQPQHF. CDR3 DNA: TGTGCCAGCAGGGGAACAGGGGGGGGACAGCCCCAGCATTTT.

The chain employs TRBV5-1 and TRBJ2-3, with a possible D match to TRBD2 (6 bases). The CDR3 has 16 amino acids. Per the germline V gene, CDR1 is SGHRS and CDR2 is YFSETQ. Trimming pared 3 bases from V and 0 bases from J, leaving 14 bases between. The CDR3 DNA reads as TGCGCCAGCAGCTGGGGGACTGGCGGGAGCACAGATACGCAGTATTTT. This codes for CASSWGTGGSTDTQYF.

V gene TRBV28 combines with J gene TRBJ1-4; 8 nucleotides align to TRBD1. CDR1 and CDR2 from the germline V gene are MDHEN and SYDVKM. The J segment lost 3 bases and the V segment lost 6 bases, leaving 3 bases of the junction unmatched. The CDR3 is 14 amino acids. The CDR3 region is CASRQTGANEKLFF. CDR3 bases: TGTGCCAGCAGACAGACAGGGGCTAATGAAAAACTGTTTTTT.

V usage is TRBV6-1 and J usage is TRBJ2-3, with a possible D match to TRBD2 (6 bases). The CDR3 totals 16 residues. Per the germline V gene, CDR1 is MNHNS and CDR2 is SASEGT. Trimming stripped 3 bases from V and 2 bases from J, with 15 bases between. The chain's CDR3 is CASSEIGGWDTDTQYF. CDR3 nucleotides: TGTGCCAGCAGTGAGATTGGAGGGTGGGACACAGATACGCAGTATTTT.

This clone was picked up one time. J is TRBJ1-3 and V is TRBV4-2; D is unclear. V lost 3 bases and J lost 2, with 8 bases in between. This CDR3 is 14 amino acids long. CDR1 and CDR2 (germline): LGHNA, YNFKEQ. The CDR3 sequence is CASSHSSPGNTIYF. The CDR3 DNA reads TGTGCCAGCAGCCATAGTAGCCCTGGAAACACCATATATTTT.

The chain carries TRBV30 and TRBJ1-4, with TRBD1 identical over 7 bases. The CDR3 consists of 15 residues. Germline trimming cut 3 bases from V and 5 bases from J; bases unmatched to any gene: 9. In germline, CDR1 is GTSNPN, CDR2 SVGIG (reference sequence). This CDR3 is CAWSVGTVLNEKLFF. The CDR3 nucleotides read TGTGCCTGGAGCGTCGGGACAGTCTTAAATGAAAAACTGTTTTTT.

The CDR3 coding sequence is TGTGCCAGCAGTTCTCGGGGGTATAGCAATCAGCCCCAGCATTTT. Translated: CASSSRGYSNQPQHF. The J gene is TRBJ1-5, the V gene TRBV28, with D possibly being TRBD1 (5 bases). Trimming removed 4 bases from V and 0 bases from J, with 10 bases in between. From germline, CDR1 is MDHEN and CDR2 SYDVKM. CDR3 length: 15 amino acids.

This chain connects TRBV10-3 to TRBJ2-1; 14 bases align to TRBD2. The CDR3 loop spans 13 amino acids. The V gene end was trimmed by 10 bases and the J gene end by 15 bases; junction bases not matched to a gene: 11. CDR1 and CDR2 (germline): ENHRY, SYGVKD. CDR3 sequence reads: CASGTSGGLVPFF. CDR3 nucleotide sequence: TGTGCCAGCGGGACTAGCGGGGGCCTGGTGCCGTTCTTC.